This T cell receptor (beta chain) was documented in a study of cytomegalovirus exposure and HLA in healthy donors (dated by TCRdb to 2015 to 2018). About the investigation overall: An earlier analysis of some 600 of the donors reported approximately 300 Gb of sequence data and 95 million to 130 million unique TCR beta sequences obtained from some 200 million T cells. Donor age, sex, ethnicity and CMV serostatus were compiled together with the repertoire data. To predict cytomegalovirus infection status, the study combined high-throughput TCR immunosequencing, statistical association of individual TCRs with disease status, and machine learning. Typing coverage varied by locus: roughly 629-630 donors for A, B, C, DRB1 and DQB1; about 520 for DQA1; 606 for DPA1; 400 to 480 for DPB1. The study aimed to test whether signatures of past pathogen exposure could be identified by cataloging public T cell receptors. In addition to the first cohort of roughly 670 subjects, a separate validation cohort of some 120 different subjects was used. In an earlier analysis of roughly 540 of the donors, high-throughput TCR beta sequencing was used to judge whether each TCR beta V gene segment behaved as functional or pseudogenic. Rather than drawing on any new phenotypic data, the later analysis identified candidate immune exposures from TCR beta sequences and the way those sequences occurred across donors. Of the roughly 410 genotyped donors, over 80% were placed in the genetic ancestry cluster associated with self-reported Caucasian donors. All discovery cohort repertoires had been generated on a single sequencing platform. Among about 370 genotyped donors of the cohort, an average of approximately 200,000 unique TCR beta nucleotide sequences was sequenced per donor, of which about 19% were non-productive. An early release covering about 600 HLA-typed donors comprised approximately 290 gigabases of sequencing data and 85 million to 100 million unique TCR sequences. Because of strong linkage in the cohort, roughly 5 DR-DQ haplotypes were treated as single units for association and clustering. A later genetic analysis used genome-wide SNP genotypes for about 65% of the roughly 700 donors, treating that subset as a discovery cohort. HLA typing covered class I and class II loci at four-digit resolution. A later analysis re-analyzed previously published TCR beta repertoires from roughly 600 donors and added high-resolution HLA genotyping to study TCR occurrence patterns. Using immunosequencing, the study profiled T cell repertoires from roughly 650 subjects and related those repertoires to cytomegalovirus serostatus. Here is what the overall study found, with its caveats: Assigning TCR associations to individual alleles was difficult when HLA alleles, especially DR and DQ, strongly co-occurred. Because counts were too low, some 17 rarely observed V segments, including chromosome 9 orphons, were left out of the earlier analysis of 500 to 750 of the donors. Most CMV-associated TCR beta chains appeared to be HLA-restricted in a later analysis, and the HLA associations seemed to be driven largely by CMV exposure. Because some donors lacked HLA typing at each locus, the association tests relied only on the typed subset. The study gave a list of some 150 TCR beta chains associated with cytomegalovirus. A later analysis found that HLA-associated TCR beta chains were more clonally expanded and had lower generation probabilities than equally common non-associated chains. Correlated functional status among segregating V segments might be attributable to linkage disequilibrium, but an unknown experimental factor could not be ruled out. A few of the identified cytomegalovirus-associated TCR beta chains were confirmed in vitro to be specific for cytomegalovirus antigens. According to a later analysis, parvovirus B19, influenza, CMV and Epstein-Barr virus appeared linked to several top co-occurrence clusters. The authors suggested that the approach could potentially be generalized to other disease states and immunological phenotypes. At a false discovery rate of 0.05, a later analysis linked fewer than 20,000 TCR beta sequences to specific HLA alleles. In both the original and validation cohorts, the classifier was reported to diagnose cytomegalovirus status with high specificity and sensitivity. Only TCR beta chains were sequenced in this cohort, and the absence of alpha or paired-chain data limited detectable features. Compared with the 666-donor mean, donors in an Asian-associated ancestry cluster had fewer N-insertions in productive TCRs, according to a later genetic analysis. In an earlier analysis of over 550 of the donors, most TCR beta V segments were observed in productive rearrangements about 90% or about 30% of the time, broadly matching IMGT annotations. A later genetic analysis associated a missense DCLRE1C variant with V-gene and J-gene trimming of TCR beta chains, and an independent cohort replicated the association. The presence/absence analyses assumed that sequencing depth was roughly uniform across donors, and that assumption may not be true. Some IMGT-functional V segments, including TRBV6-2 and TRBV6-3, could not be distinguished by the 87-base-pair reads and were therefore excluded. A further reported finding was that TCR beta sequences accurately predicted the HLA-A and HLA-B alleles for most subjects in the first cohort. A cluster of highly shared sequence variants was judged likely to represent a technical artifact of the sequencing pipeline. Immune exposure information for the cohort was limited to CMV serostatus. In a later analysis, the rate of TCR association differed among HLA loci, with DRB1 alleles having the most associated TCRs and HLA-C alleles having the fewest. While some public TCRs were present in many individuals, most TCR sequences turned up only very rarely across donors.

Library prep was done by the immunoSEQ multiplex PCR assay. The multiplex PCR relied on a mix of 60 forward primers for TCR Vbeta segments and 13 reverse primers for TCR Jbeta segments. The CDR3 region of rearranged TCR beta genes was amplified from genomic DNA by a multiplex PCR assay. On the Illumina HiSeq System, the amplified TCR beta libraries were sequenced as 87-base-pair reads. Turning to the authors' computational methods: In a later analysis, some 80 million unique TCR beta chains were counted across the roughly 610 repertoires, and approximately 9.9 million of these chains were shared by at least two donors. Raw reads were error-corrected and collapsed into unique sequences by a nearest-neighbor algorithm in which closely related sequences were merged to remove PCR and sequencing errors. V, D and J gene segments were assigned by aligning CDR3 sequences to IMGT reference sequences. Each retained sequence needed at least a six-nucleotide match to both a V gene segment and a J gene segment. Rearrangements were called productive when the CDR3 lacked stop codons and stayed in frame with V and J; all others were non-productive. CDR3 was defined by IMGT convention, running from the second conserved V-encoded cysteine to the conserved J-encoded phenylalanine. The earlier analysis of about 620 of the donors excluded sequences that lacked an unambiguous match to a single V gene segment. An earlier analysis of roughly 590 of the donors called V segments functional above 56.7% productive rearrangements and segregating when the between-donor standard deviation exceeded 5%. To diagnose cytomegalovirus status from the catalog of TCR beta chain sequences, a statistical classification framework was built. V and J gene assignment, in a later analysis, came from comparing TCR nucleotide sequences with IMGT/GENE-DB human TR gene sequences. Using the TCRdist pipeline, a later analysis assigned CDR3 sequences along with most-parsimonious VDJ recombination scenarios. A later analysis defined each TCR beta chain by its CDR3 amino acid sequence plus V-gene family, and excluded reads lacking a unique V-gene family. A later analysis removed 592 highly shared, low-generation-probability nucleotide sequences to deal with suspected cross-contamination and a sequencing artifact. In a later analysis, a clonal expansion index for each public chain was calculated from normalized within-repertoire ranks of inferred template counts. In a later analysis, generation probabilities were computed using a VDJ recombination model fitted to out-of-frame rearrangements, and the results were checked against IGoR. A later analysis scored TCR-TCR, TCR-HLA and TCR-CMV co-occurrence with hypergeometric tests, applying a repertoire-size bias correction to TCR pairs. A later analysis estimated false discovery rates by permuting HLA or CMV assignments 20 times. In a later analysis, co-occurring TCRs were grouped using DBSCAN, with TCRdist sequence similarity added in when clustering inside HLA-allele-positive subsets. Repertoires with fewer than 30,000 or more than 120,000 public chains, plus five repertoires with anomalous nucleotide sharing, were excluded from co-occurrence clustering. TCRdb took over this immuneACCESS table, retaining in-frame rearrangements with V and J assigned. Such tables are incomplete; in checked studies, under half of the missing clones stem from an unresolved V gene, and the remainder is unexplained. The V and J calls and the clone size are those of that table, but D and trimming were determined from the DNA. Within this sample are 100,000 to 120,000 clones, with nearly 80% of them counted one time only. In total, the top ten clones hold 1.3% of the sample.

A note on this clone: What this receptor recognizes is not known. It has no much larger one-base neighbor in the sample; base qualities were not kept.

Taken from cysteine to phenylalanine, the CDR3 has 17 residues. Just CDR3 DNA is preserved here, 51 bases in frame from base 1. According to the germline V gene (reference sequence), CDR1 reads MNHEY and CDR2 reads SMNVEV. The V end gives up 5 bases and the J end 7 bases, leaving 17 bases in the junction not matched to a gene. The cohort consisted of 650 to 850 healthy bone marrow donors. At the time of sampling, every cohort member was nominally healthy, though immune exposures that went unrecorded were likely present. The donor was CMV seronegative and belonged to the group of approximately 320 seronegative cohort members. Every donor gave a peripheral blood sample, and the peripheral blood mononuclear cells from that sample were used for TCR beta sequencing. The Qiagen DNeasy Blood Extraction Kit was used to extract genomic DNA from the blood cell samples.

The sequence was obtained from a man aged 30 to 45 in good health and CMV-seronegative. Recombination linked TRBV27 to TRBJ2-1; the central 7 bases match TRBD1. The sample comprised PBMCs. The CDR3 corresponds to CASSTQGKDRRKNEQFF. Read as DNA, the sequence is TGTGCCAGCAGTACACAGGGGAAGGATCGCCGAAAAAATGAGCAGTTCTTC.